The present entry profiles one T cell receptor (beta chain) with its context. Its antigen is as yet unknown. Per germline, CDR1 MGHRA and CDR2 YSYEKL. This CDR3 region has 14 residues. Trimming removed 3 bases at V and 3 bases at J, with 9 bases between. The data belong to a study of blood T cells in healthy people across ages. The study's findings and limits: TCR beta diversity per million T cells fell roughly linearly with age.

Per sample, a minimum of 6.5 million PBMCs were isolated. Through a sample-barcoded 5' primer and a J-beta primer mix, a second PCR was run for roughly 6 to 12 cycles. Each cDNA molecule was tagged by a template-switch adaptor with 12 random nucleotides. Via MiXCR, TCRdb re-called the 5' RACE reads, giving one row per CDR3 protein. The table shows over 1,500,000 distinct CDR3 sequences, with 30% to 40% occurring only once. The J gene is TRBJ1-5, the V gene TRBV4-1, with a weak D call TRBD1 (5 bases). This clonotype was obtained from a human donor in good health. Sequencing was carried out using blood. CDR3: CASSQGELNQPQHF. The CDR3 nucleotides read TGCGCCAGCAGCCAGGGGGAGCTCAATCAGCCCCAGCATTTT.